The 6 T cell receptor beta chains below come from one sample, sequenced in a study of HIV-infected patients and healthy controls. Alpha and beta constant-region primers primed reverse transcription of around 500 ng RNA. Using multiplexing indices, alpha and beta chain libraries were generated apart by chain-specific third strand synthesis. TCRdb ran MiXCR on the 5' RACE reads and lists one entry per CDR3 protein. Here the sample spans about 24,000 distinct CDR3 sequences, under 9% being singletons. Whole blood was used without fractionation, so all unsorted peripheral T cells were included. What was sequenced was blood. The source is an adult in good health.

The sample holds many counts of this clonotype. This rearrangement joins TRBV28 to TRBJ2-7, with D possibly TRBD1 on 5 matching bases. Germline V CDR1 and CDR2: MDHEN, SYDVKM. CDR3 size: 14 residues. V lost 6 bases and J 4 bases, leaving 16 bases between the germline ends. CDR3 coding DNA: TGTGCCAGCAGCCCAATGGGGCAGATATACGAGCAGTACTTC. Translated, it gives CASSPMGQIYEQYF.

This clonotype was seen repeatedly, ten times or more. This sequence joins TRBV29-1 and TRBJ2-1; a possible D gene is TRBD2 (5 bases). The V and J ends lost 0 bases and 0 bases respectively, with 15 bases between them. Germline assignment: CDR1 SQVTM and CDR2 ANQGSEA. The CDR3 sequence is 17 residues long. For the CDR3, the DNA is TGCAGCGTTGAAGATTCCCTCGCGGGTAGCTCCTACAATGAGCAGTTCTTC. It specifies CSVEDSLAGSSYNEQFF.

This clonotype was found many times. The chain combines TRBV10-3 with TRBJ2-5, with TRBD1 as a possible D gene (7 bases). The CDR3 is 14 amino acids. V shed 6 bases and J shed 1 base, with 12 bases lying between them. Germline-derived CDR1 and CDR2 are ENHRY and SYGVKD. In nucleotides, the CDR3 is TGTGCCATCAGGCCAGGGGGGAGCCAAGAGACCCAGTACTTC. Its protein is CAIRPGGSQETQYF.

There are a few counts of this clonotype. This sequence joins TRBV12-3 or TRBV12-4 and TRBJ1-1; perhaps TRBD1 as D (5 bases). The CDR3 has 14 residues. V lost 7 bases and J 11 bases, leaving 23 bases between the germline ends. This CDR3 reads CASMGFQTGQPAFF. The CDR3 DNA sequence: TGTGCCAGCATGGGTTTCCAGACGGGGCAGCCGGCTTTCTTT.

This clonotype was counted many times. The rearrangement links TRBV20-1 to TRBJ1-5; TRBD1 is a possible D gene (5 bases). Trimming removed 0 bases from V and 4 bases from J, with 13 bases in between. Per the germline V gene, CDR1 is DFQATT and CDR2 is SNEGSKA (reference sequence). The CDR3 extends over 15 amino acids. For the CDR3, the DNA is TGCAGTGCTAGAGATGTGGGGCGAGAAAATCAGCCCCAGCATTTT. Encoded protein: CSARDVGRENQPQHF.

This clonotype was found many times. This rearrangement joins TRBV7-9 to TRBJ2-3; 15 bases fit TRBD2. Germline V gene data show CDR1 as SEHNR and CDR2 as FQNEAQ (reference sequence). The length of the CDR3 is 18 residues. After removal of 5 bases from V and 0 bases from J, the junction contained 6 bases not matched to a gene. The DNA for the CDR3 is TGTGCCAGCAGCACCCGGACTAGCGGGGGGGTCAGCACAGATACGCAGTATTTT. Translation: CASSTRTSGGVSTDTQYF.